This TCR beta chain was identified in a study of preoperative IRX-2 immunotherapy in early breast cancer. Sequenced by immunoSEQ multiplex PCR; TCRdb stores in-frame clones only, minus some. The sample holds around 60,000 clones, roughly 95% seen once. Treatment denoted: preoperative locoregional IRX-2 cytokine immunotherapy. Samples came from a phase Ib trial of preoperative locoregional IRX-2 cytokine immunotherapy. The germline V gene encodes CDR1 LNHDA and CDR2 SQIVND (reference sequence). The CDR3 is 15 residues long. V lost 1 base and J 4 bases, leaving 14 bases between the germline ends. The material was obtained from a patient treated with IRX-2 immunotherapy. The source of this sequence is a human donor with breast cancer. V and J are TRBV19 and TRBJ2-7; the D is unclear. The CDR3, as DNA: TGTGCCAGTAGTATAGCCGACGGAATCTCGTACGAGCAGTACTTC. This encodes CASSIADGISYEQYF.